The source of this T cell receptor (beta chain) is a study of T cell responses to AZD1222 COVID-19 vaccine listed by TCRdb under 2021. For the study in its entirety: Because spike-specific TCR depth and breadth did not differ between the two schedules, AZD1222 recipients who got a second dose at roughly 4 weeks were pooled with those who got a second dose at roughly 12 weeks. A total of more than 230 trial participants underwent TCR sequencing, of whom approximately 200 had received two doses of AZD1222 and approximately 25 had received two doses of the MenACWY control vaccine. Trial participants were enrolled by age into 18-55, 56-69 and 70-plus year subgroups, with around 150, 28 and 57 TCR-sequenced participants respectively.

The germline ends are 17 bases apart after V is trimmed by 0 bases and J by 3 bases. The CDR1 and CDR2 encoded by the germline V gene are MNHEY and SVGEGT. The CDR3 holds 17 amino acids from the cysteine to the phenylalanine. Solely the CDR3 DNA is kept, with 51 bases framed from the first base. In the paper's terms, the time point label means: baseline before first vaccination. Vaccinee samples came from UK trials COV001 and COV002, including a single-blind randomized controlled phase 2/3 trial of AZD1222 (ChAdOx1 nCoV-19) in healthy adults. Trial participant PBMC samples were collected at day 0 and day 28 after the second dose for TCRbeta chain sequencing. The CDR3 regions of human TCRbeta chains were subjected to immunosequencing. In the source study's methods: Repertoire TCRs were matched against a reference library of SARS-CoV-2-specific TCRs generated with the MIRA antigen-specificity platform. Breadth meant the fraction of unique TCRs that were SARS-CoV-2-associated, whereas depth meant the fraction of total T cells that were SARS-CoV-2-associated. Using the MIRA data, every spike-specific TCR was mapped to the spike region that the TCR reacted to and assigned to either a CD4 or a CD8 class. Log10-transformed breadth and depth values were compared by one-way ANOVA with Sidak's multiple comparisons tests. TCRdb holds this immuneACCESS table with in-frame rearrangements only. Some clones are missing; in checked studies, unresolved V genes explain under half, and the rest has no known cause. The V and J calls and the clone size are those of that table, but D and trimming were determined from the DNA. In this sample the table shows about 130,000 clones, more than 70% of which occur a single time. Roughly 3.9% of the sample lies in the top ten.

Overall study results and their limits: Reportedly, close to half of the unique spike-specific TCRs recognized epitopes lying outside the regions that are mutated in the B.1.351 and B.1.1.7 variants. Because no day 14 peak-response samples were available, repertoires were characterized only after the peak T cell response. The 56-69-year group was small, and its depth increase did not reach significance, likely because of low power. Participants were mostly white British, with more females than males. The authors suggested clonal diversity may have been underestimated. Vaccine-associated CD4 TCRs spanned the whole spike protein, with dominant responses in regions 160-218 and 743-854. After two AZD1222 doses, both the breadth and the depth of spike-specific TCRs were significantly higher than at day 0 and than in MenACWY recipients. Conclusions about previously exposed vaccinees were limited because only six AZD1222 recipients were SARS-CoV-2 seropositive at baseline.

In regard to this clone: Its antigen is not yet known. No per-base quality is available; no much larger clone lies one base away.

The clonotype originates from an adult in good health. The chain is made from TRBV6-2 or TRBV6-3 and TRBJ2-5, with a tentative D gene TRBD2 over 6 matching bases. The sample consisted of peripheral blood, taken on day 0 of AZD1222 vaccination. The CDR3 reads as follows: CASSYSKVGGWEETQYF. The DNA reads as follows: TGTGCCAGCAGTTACTCGAAGGTCGGAGGGTGGGAAGAGACCCAGTACTTC.